Here is one T cell receptor (beta chain) with its context. Its antigen remains unidentified. Per germline, CDR1 MGHDK and CDR2 SYGVNS. This CDR3 is 16 amino acids long. V shed 4 bases and J shed 7 bases, with 19 bases lying between them. TCRdb redid the calling of the 5' RACE reads with MiXCR, one entry per CDR3 protein. The sample yields 180,000 or so distinct CDR3 sequences, about 10% seen once. The data were obtained in a study of T cells after yellow fever vaccination. Study results and limitations: Faster peaking, at day 5 versus 15, marked a secondary response that was weaker.

The chain employs TRBV25-1 and TRBJ1-4; D unresolved. The source was CD8+ T cells sorted from PBMCs, collected 15 days after the yellow fever booster vaccination. The receptor was derived from a man younger than 30 who received the YFV17D yellow fever vaccine. In DNA, the CDR3 is TGTGCCAGCAGTGGGCGGACGGCGGCATTTAGTGAAAAACTGTTTTTT. This codes for CASSGRTAAFSEKLFF.